Shown below are 28 T cell receptor beta chains from a single sample sequenced in a study of Ad26.COV2.S vaccination and SARS-CoV-2 variants. Here immunoSEQ multiplex PCR was the method, and the copy in TCRdb shows in-frame clones only, minus some. The sample holds 350,000 to 450,000 clones, over 75% seen once. Treatment meaning: 19 received Ad26.COV2.S at low or high dose, single or two shots; roughly five received placebo; per-sample allocation not given. Repertoires come from day 63 after the first vaccine or placebo injection. The sample was peripheral blood, taken in a trial of Ad26.COV2.S vaccine versus placebo. The receptors stem from a person aged 18 to 65 who received the Ad26.COV2.S COVID-19 vaccine or a placebo.

The chain recombines TRBV19 with TRBJ1-6; 7 nucleotides match TRBD1. Trimming took 4 bases from V and 7 from J; bases not matched to a gene: 7. The CDR3 covers 15 residues. Germline assignment: CDR1 LNHDA and CDR2 SQIVND (reference sequence). The CDR3 DNA reads TGTGCCAGTAGTAGGGGAGACAGGGTCAATTCACCCCTCCACTTT. This encodes CASSRGDRVNSPLHF. The variable domain in full, with the rest retrieved from reference TRBV19 and TRBJ1-6, is DGGITQSPKYLFRKEGQNVTLSCEQNLNHDAMYWYRQDPGQGLRLIYYSQIVNDFQKGDIAEGYSVSREKKESFPLTVTSAQKNPTAFYLCASSRGDRVNSPLHFGNGTRLTVT.

This chain joins TRBV25-1 and TRBJ1-2; D may be TRBD1 (5 bases). V lost 1 base to trimming and J lost 3 bases, with 12 bases between them. CDR3 length: 15 residues. The germline V gene encodes CDR1 MGHDK and CDR2 SYGVNS. CDR3 in amino acids: CASSELRRGDYGYTF. The CDR3, as DNA: TGTGCCAGCAGTGAATTGAGGAGGGGAGACTATGGCTACACCTTC.

This clone showed up just a few times. The V and J genes are TRBV2 and TRBJ1-2, with TRBD1 as a possible D gene (5 bases). Germline CDR1 and CDR2: SNHLY and FYNNEI. V gave up 2 bases and J gave up 7 bases, with 17 bases separating them. CDR3 length: 15 amino acids. CDR3 in amino acids: CASSENRKKIRGYTF. The CDR3 nucleotides are TGTGCCAGCAGTGAAAACAGGAAAAAAATTCGTGGCTACACCTTC.

The CDR3 coding sequence is TGTGCCAGCAGCTTATCCAAGTCACCCCTCCACTTT. Protein product: CASSLSKSPLHF. The chain links TRBV7-9 to TRBJ1-6; no reliable D call. In germline, CDR1 is SEHNR, CDR2 FQNEAQ (reference sequence). Trimming pared 2 bases from V and 10 bases from J, leaving 6 bases between. The CDR3 is made up of 12 amino acids.

The chain carries TRBV18 and TRBJ2-7; 8 positions match TRBD1. V lost 5 bases and J lost 2; bases outside the gene matches: 5. The CDR3 sequence is 14 residues long. Germline CDR1 KGHSH, CDR2 LQKENI. The CDR3 sequence is CASSFGTGPYEQYF. The CDR3, as DNA: TGTGCCAGCTCATTCGGGACAGGCCCCTACGAGCAGTACTTC.

The V call is TRBV7-2, the J call TRBJ1-6; perhaps TRBD1 as D (6 bases). Trimming left V 1 base short and J 7 bases short, with 8 bases between. CDR1 SGHTA and CDR2 FQGNSA come from the germline V gene. CDR3 length: 14 residues. The CDR3 bases are TGTGCCAGCAGCTTAGGGGGACAAAATTCACCCCTCCACTTT. It specifies CASSLGGQNSPLHF.

This chain uses TRBV5-1 with TRBJ2-4; TRBD2 might be the D (6 bases). CDR1 and CDR2 (germline): SGHRS, YFSETQ. V gave up 6 bases and J gave up 5 bases, with 15 bases separating them. This CDR3 is built from 14 residues. In nucleotides, the CDR3 is TGCGCCAGCAACTCCGGGACTCGAGAAAACATTCAGTACTTC. Protein sequence: CASNSGTRENIQYF.

The chain is built from TRBV5-6 and TRBJ2-6, with D unclear. Germline-derived CDR1 and CDR2 are SGHDT and YYEEEE. V gave up 4 bases and J gave up 0 bases, with 5 bases separating them. CDR3 length: 14 amino acids. Here the CDR3 reads CASSGPSGANVLTF. In DNA form, the CDR3 reads TGTGCCAGCAGCGGCCCCTCTGGGGCCAACGTCCTGACTTTC.

V is TRBV20-1 and J is TRBJ1-2, with D uncertain. Germline CDR1 reads DFQATT; CDR2 reads SNEGSKA (reference sequence). V was clipped by 3 bases and J by 2 bases, with 13 bases between them. The CDR3 spans 14 residues. In DNA, the CDR3 is TGCAGTGCTAGTGTCGGGCTCCGAAACTATGGCTACACCTTC. Protein sequence: CSASVGLRNYGYTF.

The V and J genes are TRBV15 and TRBJ2-7; D uncertain. Per germline, CDR1 LNHNV and CDR2 YYDKDF (reference sequence). The germline V and J ends were trimmed by 0 bases and 6 bases, with 12 bases remaining between them. This CDR3 has 14 amino acids. The CDR3, as DNA: TGTGCCACCAGCAGAGATTGGGTCGTACGCGAGCAGTACTTC. This encodes CATSRDWVVREQYF.

This clone has just a few counts. The V and J genes are TRBV10-3 and TRBJ1-2; D uncertain. Trimming removed 3 bases from V and 4 bases from J, with 6 bases in between. CDR3 length equals 12 residues. Germline V CDR1 and CDR2: ENHRY, SYGVKD. The CDR3 spells CAISDLGYGYTF. Here the CDR3 DNA reads TGTGCCATCAGTGATTTAGGCTATGGCTACACCTTC.

The V gene is TRBV5-4, the J gene TRBJ1-1, with D perhaps TRBD1 (5 bases). The germline V and J ends were trimmed by 1 base and 6 bases, with 13 bases remaining between them. Per the germline V gene, CDR1 is SGHNT and CDR2 is YYREEE (reference sequence). The CDR3 totals 14 residues. CDR3 DNA: TGTGCCAGCAGCTTGTGGGCAGGGAGTGCTGAAGCTTTCTTT. Protein: CASSLWAGSAEAFF.

This clone turned up a few times. The V and J genes are TRBV3-1 (or the pseudogene TRBV3-2) and TRBJ1-2, with 9 bases aligning to TRBD1. With V trimmed by 3 bases and J by 1 base, 6 bases remained unmatched. CDR1 is LGHDT, CDR2 YNNKEL, per germline (reference sequence). The CDR3 length is 16 residues. CDR3 amino acids: CASSQTGGHLNYGYTF. The CDR3 DNA sequence: TGTGCCAGCAGCCAGACAGGGGGGCACCTTAACTATGGCTACACCTTC.

This rearrangement joins TRBV11-2 to TRBJ1-1, with D hard to call. Germline CDR1 SGHAT, CDR2 FQNNGV. The CDR3 consists of 14 residues. V was clipped by 3 bases and J by 4 bases, with 12 bases between them. The CDR3 nucleotides read TGTGCCAGCAGCTTTAGCCAGAGGTCCACTGAAGCTTTCTTT. Translating gives CASSFSQRSTEAFF.

The V and J genes are TRBV6-5 and TRBJ2-2; a possible D gene is TRBD2 (7 bases). With 9 bases removed from V and 6 bases from J, the gap between germline ends came to 17 bases. The germline gives CDR1 MNHEY, CDR2 SVGAGI. The CDR3 contains 14 residues. In DNA, the CDR3 is TGTGCCAGTGACGCCCAGGGGAGGGCCGGGGAGCTGTTTTTT. Translated: CASDAQGRAGELFF.

The chain carries TRBV19 and TRBJ1-2; D is unclear. With 5 bases removed from V and 0 bases from J, the gap between germline ends came to 7 bases. Germline V gene lookup returns CDR1 LNHDA and CDR2 SQIVND (reference sequence). The CDR3 is 13 amino acids. The CDR3 reads CASSAAANYGYTF. For the CDR3, the DNA is TGTGCCAGTAGTGCAGCGGCTAACTATGGCTACACCTTC.

This clone was seen only a few times. The genes are TRBV5-4 and TRBJ1-3; no reliable D call. Germline V gene sequence: CDR1 SGHNT, CDR2 YYREEE (reference sequence). The CDR3 extends over 12 amino acids. Between the trimmed V and J ends, which lost 5 bases and 4 bases, there was a span of 7 bases. Here the CDR3 DNA reads TGTGCCAGCAGTCGTCCCGGAAACACCATATATTTT. It yields the protein CASSRPGNTIYF. Drawing the rest from reference TRBV5-4 and TRBJ1-3, the complete variable domain is ETGVTQSPTHLIKTRGQQVTLRCSSQSGHNTVSWYQQALGQGPQFIFQYYREEENGRGNFPPRFSGLQFPNYSSELNVNALELDDSALYLCASSRPGNTIYFGEGSWLTVV.

The chain uses TRBV30 and TRBJ1-1, with a tentative D call TRBD1 (6 bases). Germline V gives CDR1 GTSNPN, CDR2 SVGIG (reference sequence). V was shortened by 4 bases and J by 4 bases, with 10 bases between the two germline ends. CDR3 length: 12 amino acids. The CDR3 reads CAWNKGGTEAFF. The CDR3 region has the DNA TGTGCCTGGAACAAGGGGGGCACTGAAGCTTTCTTT.

This clone was observed a handful of times. The chain is built from TRBV5-1 and TRBJ2-7; the D is unclear. The CDR3 is made up of 14 amino acids. Germline V gives CDR1 SGHRS, CDR2 YFSETQ. The V gene lost 0 bases and the J gene lost 2 bases, with 9 bases spanning the gap. Here the CDR3 DNA reads TGCGCCAGCAGCTTGGAGGTCGGAGCCTACGAGCAGTACTTC. This encodes CASSLEVGAYEQYF.

V usage is TRBV11-1 and J usage is TRBJ2-2, with D uncertain. CDR1 is SGHAT, CDR2 FQDESV, per germline (reference sequence). The length of the CDR3 is 15 residues. V was shortened by 5 bases and J by 7 bases, with 17 bases between the two germline ends. Here the CDR3 DNA reads TGTGCCAGCAGCCCTACCCCAGTACCGGTCGGGGAGCTGTTTTTT. As protein: CASSPTPVPVGELFF.

J is TRBJ1-3 and V is TRBV4-2; D unresolved. Trimming removed 6 bases from V and 0 bases from J, with 9 bases in between. Germline lookup yields CDR1 LGHNA and CDR2 YNFKEQ. The CDR3 runs to 14 residues. The CDR3 loop is CASSPPSSGNTIYF. The CDR3 DNA is TGTGCCAGCAGTCCCCCATCCTCTGGAAACACCATATATTTT.

The rearrangement links TRBV7-2 to TRBJ1-2; 8 nucleotides line up with TRBD1. The CDR3 extends over 13 amino acids. Per the germline V gene, CDR1 is SGHTA and CDR2 is FQGNSA. V lost 7 bases to trimming and J lost 4 bases; unmatched junction nucleotides: 5. The CDR3 protein is CASTTDRGYGYTF. The DNA for the CDR3 is TGTGCCAGCACCACAGACAGGGGCTATGGCTACACCTTC.

The chain has TRBV7-2 and TRBJ1-5; D unclear. This CDR3 is built from 15 residues. V was trimmed by 1 base and J by 6 bases, leaving 13 bases between them. Germline CDR1 SGHTA, CDR2 FQGNSA. For the CDR3, the DNA is TGTGCCAGCAGCTTAGTTCGGGAGGGCGGTCAGCCCCAGCATTTT. Translation: CASSLVREGGQPQHF.

This clone was seen a few times. The V call is TRBV14, the J call TRBJ1-1; weak D call: TRBD1 (6 bases). Deletions cut 2 bases from V and 5 bases from J, with 15 bases between. CDR1 SGHDN and CDR2 FVKESK come from the germline V gene. This CDR3 spans 15 amino acids. CDR3 nucleotides: TGTGCCAGCAGCCAATACTCAGGGGCCGGGACTGAAGCTTTCTTT. Translation: CASSQYSGAGTEAFF.

This clone was seen more than once but under ten times. The chain links TRBV19 to TRBJ1-5, with D unresolved. V lost 2 bases and J lost 4, with 9 bases in between. The CDR3 is 14 amino acids. The germline V gene encodes CDR1 LNHDA and CDR2 SQIVND (reference sequence). The CDR3 DNA is TGTGCCAGTAGTATATACAGTCAGAATCAGCCCCAGCATTTT. It is translated as CASSIYSQNQPQHF.

The chain combines TRBV24-1 with TRBJ2-3; 8 nucleotides agree with TRBD2. Looked up from germline, CDR1 is KGHDR and CDR2 is SFDVKD. This CDR3 spans 16 amino acids. Trimming removed 4 bases from V and 7 bases from J; junction bases left unmatched: 12. CDR3: CATSDPTGRGGNTQYF. In DNA form, the CDR3 reads TGTGCCACCAGTGACCCCACCGGGAGGGGGGGAAATACGCAGTATTTT.

This clone has a handful of counts. The chain uses TRBV15 and TRBJ2-7, with 8 bases that match TRBD1. The ends lost 6 bases at V and 0 bases at J; junction bases unmatched: 7. Germline-derived CDR1 and CDR2 are LNHNV and YYDKDF (reference sequence). This CDR3 contains 15 residues. The CDR3 nucleotides read TGTGCCACCAGAGTTGGGACAGGAGCCTCCTACGAGCAGTACTTC. As protein: CATRVGTGASYEQYF.

The CDR3 spells CASTYSGGTGETQYF. CDR3 nucleotides: TGTGCCAGCACTTATAGCGGGGGGACCGGAGAGACCCAGTACTTC. The rearrangement uses TRBV6-5 and TRBJ2-5; 10 nucleotides match TRBD2. J lost 4 bases, V lost 7 bases, and 9 bases had no gene match. The length of the CDR3 is 15 residues. Germline V gene lookup returns CDR1 MNHEY and CDR2 SVGAGI.